The clone carrying this T cell receptor beta chain was observed a few times. Its target is unknown. This sample was taken from a study of T-cell reconstitution after alpha-beta-depleted transplantation in children. During its preparation, the TCRbeta library received unique molecular identifiers. TCRdb re-analysed the PCR reads in MiXCR, keeping a single row per CDR3 protein. The data contain a few hundred thousand distinct CDR3 sequences, roughly a tenth of them singletons. Study-wide findings and caveats: About two months after transplant, alpha-beta T cells reportedly came from several hundred expanded graft clones.

V dropped 1 base and J dropped 0 bases, with 16 bases sitting between them. Germline V gene sequence: CDR1 SEHNR, CDR2 FQNEAQ (reference sequence). This CDR3 comprises 17 residues. The genes are TRBV7-9 and TRBJ2-7; D gene unclear. The sequence was obtained from a boy in the first two years of life with acute myeloid leukemia, due to receive a stem cell transplant. This specimen consisted of PBMCs, obtained before TCRalphabeta/CD19-depleted stem cell transplant. In DNA, the CDR3 is TGTGCCAGCAGCTTAGAGCCGGGCCAACCTAGCTCCTACGAGCAGTACTTC. Its translation is CASSLEPGQPSSYEQYF.